The 10 T cell receptor beta chains reported below all come from one sample, sequenced in a study of cytomegalovirus exposure and HLA in healthy donors. The PCR used 60 Vbeta and 13 Jbeta primers. Profiling relied on immunoSEQ multiplex PCR, and the TCRdb table lists in-frame clones only, not all of them. The table shows over 100,000 clones, with 66% occurring only once. Source material: PBMCs. Source of these receptors: a man between 18 and 29 years old in good health and CMV-seronegative.

The sample holds one count of this clone. V gene TRBV7-9 combines with J gene TRBJ1-1; no clear D. Germline V lookup: CDR1 SEHNR, CDR2 FQNEAQ (reference sequence). V was shortened by 5 bases and J by 7 bases, with 8 bases between the two germline ends. The CDR3 contains 11 residues. The CDR3 bases are TGTGCCAGCAGCCCGGGGATTGAAGCTTTCTTT. Translated, it gives CASSPGIEAFF.

V and J are TRBV10-3 and TRBJ2-2; TRBD1 might be the D (5 bases). Trimming stripped 0 bases from V and 5 bases from J, with 7 bases between. Germline V lookup: CDR1 ENHRY, CDR2 SYGVKD. CDR3 size: 14 residues. In DNA form, the CDR3 reads TGTGCCATCAGTGAGTCGTCAGGGACCGGGGAGCTGTTTTTT. Translation gives CAISESSGTGELFF.

The rearrangement joins TRBV7-8 to TRBJ2-3; TRBD1 is a possible D gene (6 bases). The germline V gene has CDR1 SGHVS and CDR2 FQNEAQ. V was shortened by 5 bases and J by 4 bases, with 16 bases between the two germline ends. The CDR3 totals 15 residues. CDR3 loop: CASSPLRGKSDTQYF. The CDR3 nucleotides are TGTGCCAGCAGCCCCCTCAGGGGAAAATCAGATACGCAGTATTTT.

This chain joins TRBV9 and TRBJ2-2, with a possible D match to TRBD2 (5 bases). Germline V gene sequence: CDR1 SGDLS, CDR2 YYNGEE. CDR3 length: 15 amino acids. V lost 4 bases to trimming and J lost 2 bases, with 12 bases between them. The CDR3 DNA follows: TGTGCCAGCAGCCCGCGGACGGGAAACACCGGGGAGCTGTTTTTT. Translated: CASSPRTGNTGELFF.

The table lists this clone with a few counts. This chain joins TRBV27 and TRBJ1-1; D is undetermined. The germline V and J ends were trimmed by 5 bases and 4 bases, with 14 bases remaining between them. In germline, CDR1 is MNHEY, CDR2 SMNVEV (reference sequence). The CDR3 loop spans 14 amino acids. The CDR3 sequence is CASSLLWRPTEAFF. The CDR3 DNA reads TGTGCCAGCAGTCTCCTTTGGCGGCCCACTGAAGCTTTCTTT.

This chain links TRBV28 with TRBJ2-7; perhaps TRBD1 as D (6 bases). CDR1 MDHEN and CDR2 SYDVKM come from the germline V gene. V lost 6 bases and J lost 5, with 17 bases in between. The CDR3 has 14 amino acids. The CDR3 DNA reads as TGTGCCAGCAGATACACCCGGACAGAGGACGAGCAGTACTTC. Translating gives CASRYTRTEDEQYF. Filled out from reference TRBV28 and TRBJ2-7, the complete variable domain reads DVKVTQSSRYLVKRTGEKVFLECVQDMDHENMFWYRQDPGLGLRLIYFSYDVKMKEKGDIPEGYSVSREKKERFSLILESASTNQTSMYLCASRYTRTEDEQYFGPGTRLTVT.

The CDR3: CASSSGTSGSPTDTQYF. CDR3 nucleotides: TGTGCCAGCAGCTCCGGGACTAGCGGGTCCCCCACAGATACGCAGTATTTT. J is TRBJ2-3 and V is TRBV11-2; TRBD2 matches at 12 bases. The junction had 7 bases not matched to a gene; V was cut back by 4 bases and J by 2 bases. Germline-derived CDR1 and CDR2 are SGHAT and FQNNGV. The CDR3 runs to 17 residues.

This clone showed up just a few times. V is TRBV4-2 and J is TRBJ2-5; a weak D match, TRBD1 (6 bases). With 4 bases removed from V and 0 bases from J, the gap between germline ends came to 18 bases. This CDR3 region has 17 residues. CDR1 and CDR2 from the germline V gene are LGHNA and YNFKEQ. Here the CDR3 DNA reads TGTGCCAGCAGCCGGACGAACAGGGTAACTTACCAAGAGACCCAGTACTTC. It specifies CASSRTNRVTYQETQYF.

The V gene is TRBV21-1, the J gene TRBJ2-3; TRBD2 is the table's D call and was not checked against the DNA. TRBV21-1 constitutes a pseudogene. This CDR3 is 14 amino acids long. CDR3 bases: TGTGCCAGCAAGGGAGCGGGGGCCACAGATACGCAGTATTTT. This sequence encodes CASKGAGATDTQYF.

This clone appeared a few times. The J gene is TRBJ1-2, the V gene TRBV4-1; the match to TRBD1 covers 9 bases. Germline CDR1 MGHRA, CDR2 YSYEKL. The length of the CDR3 is 15 residues. V was clipped by 2 bases and J by 3 bases; unmatched bases: 4. This CDR3 is CASSQRGQGHYGYTF. Written as DNA, the CDR3 is TGCGCCAGCAGCCAACGCGGACAGGGGCACTATGGCTACACCTTC.